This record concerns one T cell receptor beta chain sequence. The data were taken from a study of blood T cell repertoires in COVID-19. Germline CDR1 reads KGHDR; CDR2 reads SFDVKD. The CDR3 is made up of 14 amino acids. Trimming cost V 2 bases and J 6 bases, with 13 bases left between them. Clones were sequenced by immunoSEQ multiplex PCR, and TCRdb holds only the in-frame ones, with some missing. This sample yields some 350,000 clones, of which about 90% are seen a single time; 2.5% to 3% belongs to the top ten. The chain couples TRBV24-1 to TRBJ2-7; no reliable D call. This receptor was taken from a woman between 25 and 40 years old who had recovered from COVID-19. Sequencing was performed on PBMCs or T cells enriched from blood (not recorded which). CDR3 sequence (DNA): TGTGCCACCAGTGATTCCCCTGGTGGAGCCGAGCAGTACTTC. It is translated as CATSDSPGGAEQYF.